What follows describes a single T cell receptor beta chain. The antigen is undetermined. The sample holds other DNA sequences that translate to the same CDR3. This CDR3 is 14 amino acids long. With 4 bases clipped from V and 5 bases from J, the junction kept 4 bases outside the gene matches. Germline V gives CDR1 SGHRS, CDR2 YFSETQ. The investigators reverse transcribed all of the isolated RNA, so they sequenced expressed TCRB transcripts. Approximately 3.6 million reads were obtained on average from naive, central memory and regulatory T cell samples. Some clones are missing from TCRdb's copy, which holds only in-frame ones; the method was immunoSEQ multiplex PCR. Of about 170,000 clones listed, approximately 8.1% are singletons. The data are from a study of beta chain features in type 1 diabetes. Findings and caveats of the study: In all four CD4+ subsets, TCRB CDR3 length was significantly, moderately reduced in type 1 diabetes.

This chain connects TRBV5-1 to TRBJ2-5, with TRBD1 matching 11 bases. The source is a man aged 18 to 29 with type 1 diabetes. Sample: central memory CD4+ T cells from blood. The CDR3 sequence: CASSRTGGEETQYF. As DNA, the CDR3 is TGCGCCAGCAGCCGGACAGGGGGCGAGGAGACCCAGTACTTC.